Listed here are 6 T cell receptor beta chains from one sample, sequenced in a study of blood T cell repertoires in COVID-19. Method: immunoSEQ multiplex PCR; TCRdb's copy keeps in-frame clones and lacks some. The sample consists of about 350,000 clones, roughly 87% of them appearing once. The specimen sequenced was peripheral blood. These receptors all stem from a woman aged 60-75 years with COVID-19, enrolled during active disease.

The chain uses TRBV4-2 and TRBJ2-7; 12 nucleotides line up with TRBD2. Per the germline V gene, CDR1 is LGHNA and CDR2 is YNFKEQ. J gave up 2 bases and V 1 base, and 6 bases lay outside the gene matches. This CDR3 has 17 amino acids. The DNA for the CDR3 is TGTGCCAGCAGCCAAGTAGCTAGCGGGGGGGCAACCTACGAGCAGTACTTC. Translation gives CASSQVASGGATYEQYF.

This chain joins TRBV6-6 and TRBJ1-2; the D gene is possibly TRBD1 (5 bases). This CDR3 region has 12 residues. Germline CDR1 reads MNHNY; CDR2 reads SVGAGI (reference sequence). V was clipped by 6 bases and J by 8 bases, with 13 bases between them. The CDR3 DNA follows: TGTGCCAGCAGGCGAGACGGGGGAGGCTACACCTTC. Translated, it gives CASRRDGGGYTF.

This rearrangement joins TRBV3-1 (or the pseudogene TRBV3-2) to TRBJ2-5; 13 nucleotides align to TRBD2. V dropped 3 bases and J dropped 4; count of bases not matched to a gene: 8. CDR1 and CDR2 from the germline V gene are LGHDT and YNNKEL (reference sequence). The CDR3 covers 17 residues. The CDR3 is CASSQQSLAGGRETQYF. CDR3 DNA sequence: TGTGCCAGCAGCCAGCAATCACTAGCGGGGGGGCGAGAGACCCAGTACTTC.

This clone was found a few times. The chain carries TRBV6-5 and TRBJ1-2, with 7 nucleotides matching TRBD1. The CDR3 totals 15 residues. Germline V gives CDR1 MNHEY, CDR2 SVGAGI. V lost 6 bases and J lost 5; bases outside the gene matches: 12. In nucleotides, the CDR3 is TGTGCCAGCAGGAGGGACAGTTCGAGGTTATATGGCTACACCTTC. Amino acids: CASRRDSSRLYGYTF.

The chain combines TRBV10-3 with TRBJ1-5; maybe TRBD1 (6 bases). Looked up from germline, CDR1 is ENHRY and CDR2 is SYGVKD. The CDR3 loop spans 14 amino acids. The V and J ends lost 0 bases and 5 bases respectively, with 8 bases between them. The CDR3 spells CAISESQGYQPQHF. The CDR3 region has the DNA TGTGCCATCAGTGAGTCACAGGGTTATCAGCCCCAGCATTTT.

J is TRBJ1-2 and V is TRBV27; the match to TRBD1 covers 7 bases. Germline assignment: CDR1 MNHEY and CDR2 SMNVEV (reference sequence). The CDR3 extends over 13 amino acids. V dropped 5 bases and J dropped 6; count of bases not matched to a gene: 6. CDR3 in amino acids: CASSLGQAHGYTF. The CDR3 region has the DNA TGTGCCAGCAGTCTCGGACAGGCTCATGGCTACACCTTC.